Listed below are T cell receptor beta chains from one sample, sequenced in a study of blood T cell repertoires in COVID-19. Using immunoSEQ multiplex PCR, the repertoire was profiled, and TCRdb retains in-frame clones only, with some absent. The repertoire consists of 100,000 or so clones, with 69% occurring once and the leading ten covering roughly 6.2%. Specimen: peripheral blood. The receptors stem from an older man with acute or convalescent COVID-19. Each CDR3 is given without its conserved first and last residue. D genes are given only for firm matches.

d_gene	v_gene	j_gene	CDR3aa
-	TRBV24-1	TRBJ2-5	ATSDLHGDSPRETQY
-	TRBV19	TRBJ1-5	ASSIWEADQPQH
TRBD1	TRBV28	TRBJ1-2	ASSLNTGGFNGYT
TRBD1	TRBV5-1	TRBJ2-5	ASSLIPRDRQETQY
TRBD2	TRBV27	TRBJ2-5	ASSGLAGLTQY
-	TRBV6-5	TRBJ1-1	ASSFRREAF
-	TRBV6-1	TRBJ2-7	ASSYGGSYEQY
TRBD1	TRBV7-9	TRBJ2-1	ASRGRDRDTEQF
-	TRBV7-8	TRBJ1-5	ASSLGALGDQPQH
TRBD1	TRBV5-1	TRBJ1-1	ASSILDREIGAF
TRBD2	TRBV19	TRBJ2-1	ASSMGGSAYNEQF
TRBD1	TRBV29-1	TRBJ1-1	SASRGPTEAF
-	TRBV4-2	TRBJ2-7	ASSEVGTDYPYEQY
TRBD1	TRBV18	TRBJ2-5	ASSPGQGQETQY
TRBD1	TRBV11-3	TRBJ1-5	ASSGDRGHIPYSNQPQH
-	TRBV7-9	TRBJ2-3	ASSLHGSGTDTQY
-	TRBV5-5	TRBJ1-1	ASSPITGNTEAF
-	TRBV6-2/TRBV6-3	TRBJ1-4	ASSSGQLATNEKLF
-	TRBV28	TRBJ2-7	AGSLSQTLGQY
-	TRBV29-1	TRBJ1-2	SVGNGAGYT
-	TRBV15	TRBJ1-3	ATSPKLFLNSGNTIY
-	TRBV14	TRBJ2-1	ASSFPPPVNEQF
TRBD1	TRBV18	TRBJ1-4	ASSLQGAKGEKLF
-	TRBV28	TRBJ2-7	ASSSGAYEQY
-	TRBV5-1	TRBJ1-3	ASSREGMRNTIY
TRBD1	TRBV4-1	TRBJ2-3	ASSWTGPSTDTQY
TRBD2	TRBV27	TRBJ2-1	ASTKTGRGDEQF
TRBD2	TRBV2	TRBJ2-1	ASSGSSSGRGEQF